This passage covers 9 T cell receptor beta chains from one sample sequenced in a study of blood T cell repertoires in COVID-19. The data were produced by immunoSEQ multiplex PCR, yet TCRdb's version contains in-frame clones alone and is incomplete. The sample holds about 220,000 clones, 80% to 90% seen once. Sample: peripheral blood. The receptors derive from a woman in her seventies with acute or convalescent COVID-19.

This sequence joins TRBV5-4 and TRBJ2-7, with D unclear. V gave up 3 bases and J gave up 2 bases, with 3 bases separating them. CDR3 length: 11 residues. Germline CDR1 SGHNT, CDR2 YYREEE (reference sequence). The CDR3 here is CASSSAYEQYF. The CDR3 DNA reads as TGTGCCAGCAGCTCAGCCTACGAGCAGTACTTC.

DNA for the CDR3: TGTGCCAGCAGCGTAGGACAGGGGAATGAAAAACTGTTTTTT. Amino acids: CASSVGQGNEKLFF. The chain couples TRBV9 to TRBJ1-4; 8 bases map to TRBD1. The CDR3 is 14 residues long. The germline CDR1 and CDR2 sequences are SGDLS and YYNGEE. Trimming removed 0 bases from V and 5 bases from J; junction bases left unmatched: 0.

The rearrangement joins TRBV29-1 to TRBJ1-1; D perhaps matches TRBD1 (6 bases). The CDR3 has 14 residues. Germline-derived CDR1 and CDR2 are SQVTM and ANQGSEA. V gave up 4 bases and J gave up 1 base, with 13 bases separating them. This CDR3 reads CSVVIQGRNTEAFF. In DNA form, the CDR3 reads TGCAGCGTTGTAATTCAGGGGCGGAACACTGAAGCTTTCTTT. Using reference TRBV29-1 and TRBJ1-1 for the parts outside the CDR3, the full variable domain is SAVISQKPSRDICQRGTSLTIQCQVDSQVTMMFWYRQQPGQSLTLIATANQGSEATYESGFVIDKFPISRPNLTFSTLTVSNMSPEDSSIYLCSVVIQGRNTEAFFGQGTRLTVV.

This CDR3 is CASSFQGANTEAFF. Here the CDR3 DNA reads TGTGCCAGCAGTTTTCAGGGGGCAAACACTGAAGCTTTCTTT. V and J are TRBV27 and TRBJ1-1, with 8 nucleotides matching TRBD1. With 3 bases clipped from V and 2 bases from J, the junction kept 2 bases outside the gene matches. The CDR3 length is 14 residues. The germline V gene has CDR1 MNHEY and CDR2 SMNVEV (reference sequence).

The rearrangement links TRBV30 to TRBJ2-3; D unresolved. CDR3 size: 12 residues. Germline V CDR1 and CDR2: GTSNPN, SVGIG (reference sequence). With 3 bases removed from V and 5 bases from J, the gap between germline ends came to 9 bases. CDR3 protein: CAWRASGDTQYF. The CDR3 DNA reads TGTGCCTGGAGAGCTTCCGGAGATACGCAGTATTTT.

The chain carries TRBV5-5 and TRBJ1-6, with TRBD1 matching 7 bases. This CDR3 has 13 residues. Germline V gives CDR1 SGHKS, CDR2 YYEKEE (reference sequence). With 4 bases clipped from V and 8 bases from J, the junction kept 3 bases outside the gene matches. The CDR3: CASSTTGDSPLHF. The CDR3, as DNA: TGTGCCAGCAGCACTACAGGGGATTCACCCCTCCACTTT.

This chain uses TRBV6-5 with TRBJ1-5, with D uncertain. Trimming shortened V by 5 bases and J by 5 bases, and 10 bases separated the two germline ends. The CDR3 spans 13 residues. Germline assignment: CDR1 MNHEY and CDR2 SVGAGI. The CDR3 here is CASSISGDQPQHF. Written as DNA, the CDR3 is TGTGCCAGCAGTATAAGCGGGGATCAGCCCCAGCATTTT.

This clone was counted a few times. The chain carries TRBV3-1 (or the pseudogene TRBV3-2) and TRBJ1-1; 9 bases fit TRBD1. Germline values: CDR1 LGHDT, CDR2 YNNKEL (reference sequence). This CDR3 region has 15 residues. V shed 4 bases and J 5 bases; nucleotides not matched to a gene: 8. The CDR3 region has the DNA TGTGCCAGCAGCCCCTACCGGGACAGGGTGACTGAAGCTTTCTTT. As protein: CASSPYRDRVTEAFF.

This clone has a single count. The chain couples TRBV19 to TRBJ1-6; D gene unclear. CDR3 size: 13 residues. Per the germline V gene, CDR1 is LNHDA and CDR2 is SQIVND (reference sequence). The ends were cut back, 0 bases at V and 9 bases at J, with 6 bases in the middle. CDR3 loop: CASSIDRGSPLHF. The CDR3 bases are TGTGCCAGTAGTATAGATCGGGGTTCACCCCTCCACTTT.